This section outlines one T cell receptor (beta chain) sequence together with its context. The data derive from a study of blood T cell repertoires in COVID-19. Study-level information: T cells, B-cell-depleted T cells, or PBMCs supplied cDNA or gDNA.

Followed over time, Seattle patients had been enrolled while infection was active. The V gene's germline CDR1 is SGHRS and CDR2 YFSETQ. The CDR3 contains 15 residues. V lost 4 bases, J lost 2 bases, and 16 bases lay in between. The authors' processing: Amplification of reference gene primers was used by the study to estimate nucleated cell counts. Measured with immunoSEQ multiplex PCR; TCRdb has only the in-frame clones, and not every one. V, J and clone size are taken as reported in that table, and D and trimming were inferred from the DNA itself. Among tens of thousands of clones listed, around nine tenths were seen once.

The chain uses TRBV5-1 and TRBJ2-7; unclear D gene. The source material was peripheral blood. The clonotype was recovered from a man in his fifties or sixties with COVID-19, enrolled during active disease. The CDR3 region is CASSPLESAAYEQYF. Here the CDR3 DNA reads TGCGCCAGCAGCCCCTTAGAGAGCGCGGCCTACGAGCAGTACTTC.